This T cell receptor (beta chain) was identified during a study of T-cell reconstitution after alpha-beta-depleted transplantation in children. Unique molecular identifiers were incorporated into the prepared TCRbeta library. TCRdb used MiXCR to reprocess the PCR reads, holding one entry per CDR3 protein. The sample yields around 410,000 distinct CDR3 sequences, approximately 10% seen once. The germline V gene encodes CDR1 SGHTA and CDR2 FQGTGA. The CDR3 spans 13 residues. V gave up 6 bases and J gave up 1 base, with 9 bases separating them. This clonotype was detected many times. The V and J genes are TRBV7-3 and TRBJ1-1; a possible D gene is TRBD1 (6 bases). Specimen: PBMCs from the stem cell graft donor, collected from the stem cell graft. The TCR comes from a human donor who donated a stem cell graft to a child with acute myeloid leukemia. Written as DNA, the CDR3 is TGTGCCAGCAGTTCACAGGGGAACACTGAAGCTTTCTTT. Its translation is CASSSQGNTEAFF.